This T cell receptor beta chain was sequenced for a study of tumor-infiltrating lymphocytes in primary liver carcinoma. Looking at the study overall: Subjects consisted of male and female patients aged 30 to 69 years. Whole-study results and caveats: Tumor top-250-clone fractions significantly exceeded those of blood (p = 0.039).

Extraction also yielded germline DNA, while blood RNA was obtained from unsorted whole blood. HBV chronically infected the treatment-naive patients. Collection of about 3.6 milliliters of peripheral blood took place before surgery. In its sample, this clonotype was seen many times. Antigen unknown. The CDR3 is 14 amino acids. CDR1 is SGHAT and CDR2 is FQNNGV in the germline V gene. The V end lost 3 bases, the J end lost 3 bases, and 12 bases lay between the germline ends. With a constant-region primer, TCR beta cDNA was made from approximately 510 ng of total RNA. Each TCR beta library was derived from three nested multiplex PCR rounds that employed slightly modified ARM-PCR. PCR rounds one and two used TRBV1-TRBV30 forward primers with a C-beta reverse primer for around 10 cycles each. Via MiXCR, TCRdb re-called the multiplex PCR reads, giving one row per CDR3 protein. The sample includes fewer than 350,000 distinct CDR3 sequences, roughly 61% seen only once; the top ten take roughly 6%.

Sequenced: peripheral blood. This chain uses TRBV11-2 with TRBJ2-7; perhaps D is TRBD1 or TRBD2 (5 bases each). The clonotype was recovered from a man aged 40-49 years with primary liver carcinoma and hepatitis B virus infection. CDR3 DNA: TGTGCCAGCAGCTTTCGGGGCAATTTCTACGAGCAGTACTTC. This translates into CASSFRGNFYEQYF.